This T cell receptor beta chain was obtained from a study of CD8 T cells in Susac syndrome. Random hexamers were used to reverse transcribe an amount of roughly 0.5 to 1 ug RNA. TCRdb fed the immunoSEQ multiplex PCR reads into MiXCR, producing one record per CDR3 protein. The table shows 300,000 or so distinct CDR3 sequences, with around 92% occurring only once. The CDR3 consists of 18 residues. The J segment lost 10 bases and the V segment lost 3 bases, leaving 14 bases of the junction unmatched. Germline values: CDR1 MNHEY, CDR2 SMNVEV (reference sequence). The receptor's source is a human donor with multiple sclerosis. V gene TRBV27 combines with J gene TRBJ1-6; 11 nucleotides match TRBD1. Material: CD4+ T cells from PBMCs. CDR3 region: CASSFMADLGTGGSPLHF. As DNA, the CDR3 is TGTGCCAGCAGTTTTATGGCAGACTTAGGGACAGGGGGATCACCCCTCCACTTT.